The 2 T cell receptor beta chains listed next were all sequenced from one sample in a study of blood T cells in healthy people across ages. Together with a sample-barcoded 5' primer, a J-beta primer mix was included in a second PCR lasting about 6 to 11 cycles. TCRdb fed the 5' RACE reads into MiXCR, producing one record per CDR3 protein. The sample consists of 910,000 or so distinct CDR3 sequences, roughly 50% of them appearing once. Specimen: blood. These TCRs come from a woman aged 55-69 years in good health.

V is TRBV10-3 and J is TRBJ2-7, with D tentatively TRBD2 (7 bases). The germline CDR1 and CDR2 sequences are ENHRY and SYGVKD. V was clipped by 2 bases and J by 1 base, with 12 bases between them. The CDR3 runs 15 residues. CDR3 bases: TGTGCCATCAGTGAGGGACTAGGGGGATCCTACGAGCAGTACTTC. It encodes CAISEGLGGSYEQYF.

The table lists this clonotype with a count of one. At one end the junction does not follow the germline gene, possibly because of a read error. This sequence joins TRBV9 and TRBJ2-1, with TRBD1 matching over 7 bases. Per germline, CDR1 SGDLS and CDR2 YYNGEE. The CDR3 has 14 amino acids. The CDR3 DNA reads TGTGCCGGCAGCGTCAGACAGGGCCTGGGTGAGCAGTTCTTC. It encodes CAGSVRQGLGEQFF.